This T cell receptor beta chain was documented in a study of blood T cell repertoires in COVID-19. V shed 2 bases and J shed 1 base, with 12 bases lying between them. The CDR3 sequence is 15 residues long. CDR1 and CDR2 from the germline V gene are SGHRS and YFSETQ. This clone was seen only once. Sequencing used immunoSEQ multiplex PCR; TCRdb keeps in-frame clones, though not all of them. This sample has around 280,000 clones, with around nine tenths found just once. The chain links TRBV5-1 to TRBJ1-1; D possibly corresponds to TRBD1 (5 bases). This clonotype originated in a woman between 25 and 40 years old with COVID-19, enrolled during active disease. Sequencing was carried out using peripheral blood. The CDR3 DNA follows: TGCGCCAGCAGCTTCGCGGGGACGGAGAACACTGAAGCTTTCTTT. Translated: CASSFAGTENTEAFF. The variable domain in full, with the rest retrieved from reference TRBV5-1 and TRBJ1-1, is KAGVTQTPRYLIKTRGQQVTLSCSPISGHRSVSWYQQTPGQGLQFLFEYFSETQRNKGNFPGRFSGRQFSNSRSEMNVSTLELGDSALYLCASSFAGTENTEAFFGQGTRLTVV.